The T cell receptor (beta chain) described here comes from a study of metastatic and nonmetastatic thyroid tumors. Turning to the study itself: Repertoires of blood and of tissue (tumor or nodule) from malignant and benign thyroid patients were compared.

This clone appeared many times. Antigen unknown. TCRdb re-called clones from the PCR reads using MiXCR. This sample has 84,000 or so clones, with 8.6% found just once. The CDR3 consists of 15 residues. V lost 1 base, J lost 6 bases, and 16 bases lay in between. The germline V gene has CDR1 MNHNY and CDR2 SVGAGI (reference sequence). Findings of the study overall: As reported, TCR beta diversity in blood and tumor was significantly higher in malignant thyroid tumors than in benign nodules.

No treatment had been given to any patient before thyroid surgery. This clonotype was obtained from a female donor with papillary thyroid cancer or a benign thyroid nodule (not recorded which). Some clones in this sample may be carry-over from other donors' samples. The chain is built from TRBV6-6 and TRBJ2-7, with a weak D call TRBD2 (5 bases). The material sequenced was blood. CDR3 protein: CASSYLGSLLGEQYF. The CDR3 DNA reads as TGTGCCAGCAGTTACTTGGGGAGTCTCCTGGGCGAGCAGTACTTC.